This TCR beta chain was found in a study of cytomegalovirus exposure and HLA in healthy donors. With 60 Vbeta and 13 Jbeta primers, the PCR was carried out. Sequenced by immunoSEQ multiplex PCR; TCRdb stores in-frame clones only, minus some. Counted here are 170,000 or so clones, over 75% occurring once; the ten biggest clones make up 1%. Worth noting for this clone: Its antigen is currently unknown.

Germline V gene lookup returns CDR1 SQVTM and CDR2 ANQGSEA. The CDR3 extends over 11 amino acids. V shed 6 bases and J shed 5 bases, with 10 bases lying between them. Study-wide results and limits: Versus the approximately 670-donor mean, an Asian-associated ancestry cluster reportedly showed fewer N-insertions in a later analysis.

The V and J genes are TRBV29-1 and TRBJ1-2; tentative D call: TRBD1 (5 bases). The receptor was derived from a woman between 45 and 65 years old in good health and CMV-seropositive. The sample consisted of PBMCs. This CDR3 reads CSVRTTYGYTF. The CDR3 DNA follows: TGCAGCGTCAGGACAACTTATGGCTACACCTTC.